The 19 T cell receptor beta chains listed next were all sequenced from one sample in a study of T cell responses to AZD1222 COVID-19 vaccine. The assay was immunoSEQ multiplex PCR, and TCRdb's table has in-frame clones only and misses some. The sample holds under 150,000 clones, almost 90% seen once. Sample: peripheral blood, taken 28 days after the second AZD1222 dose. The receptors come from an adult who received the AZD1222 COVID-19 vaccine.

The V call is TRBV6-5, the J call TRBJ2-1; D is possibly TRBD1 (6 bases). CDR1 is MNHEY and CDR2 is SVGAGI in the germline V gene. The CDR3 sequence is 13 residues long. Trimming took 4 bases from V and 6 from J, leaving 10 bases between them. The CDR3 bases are TGTGCCAGCAGTTCCTACAGGGTCAATGAGCAGTTCTTC. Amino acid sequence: CASSSYRVNEQFF.

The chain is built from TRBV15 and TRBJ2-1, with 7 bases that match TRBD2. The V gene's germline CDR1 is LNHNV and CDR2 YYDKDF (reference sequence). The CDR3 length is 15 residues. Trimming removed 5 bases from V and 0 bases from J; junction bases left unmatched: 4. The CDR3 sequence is CATSPGGSSYNEQFF. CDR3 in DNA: TGTGCCACCAGCCCCGGGGGGAGCTCCTACAATGAGCAGTTCTTC.

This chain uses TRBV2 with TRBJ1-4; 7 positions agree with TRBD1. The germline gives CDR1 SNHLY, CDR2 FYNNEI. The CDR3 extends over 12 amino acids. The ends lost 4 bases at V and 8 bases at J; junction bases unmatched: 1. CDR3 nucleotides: TGTGCCAGCAGTGGACAGGGAGAAAAACTGTTTTTT. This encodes CASSGQGEKLFF. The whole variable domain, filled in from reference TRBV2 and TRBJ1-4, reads EPEVTQTPSHQVTQMGQEVILRCVPISNHLYFYWYRQILGQKVEFLVSFYNNEISEKSEIFDDQFSVERPDGSNFTLKIRSTKLEDSAMYFCASSGQGEKLFFGSGTQLSVL.

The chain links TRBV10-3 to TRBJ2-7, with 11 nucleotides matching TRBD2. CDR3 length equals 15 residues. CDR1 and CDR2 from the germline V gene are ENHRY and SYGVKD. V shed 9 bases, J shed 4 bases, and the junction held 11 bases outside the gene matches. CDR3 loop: CAISAVTSGTYEQYF. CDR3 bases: TGTGCCATTTCGGCCGTGACTAGCGGGACATACGAGCAGTACTTC.

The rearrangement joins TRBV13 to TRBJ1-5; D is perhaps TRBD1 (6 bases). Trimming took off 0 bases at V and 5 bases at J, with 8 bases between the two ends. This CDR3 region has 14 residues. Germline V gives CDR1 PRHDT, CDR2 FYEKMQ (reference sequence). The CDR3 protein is CASSLGQGDQPQHF. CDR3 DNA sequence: TGTGCCAGCAGCTTAGGACAGGGCGATCAGCCCCAGCATTTT.

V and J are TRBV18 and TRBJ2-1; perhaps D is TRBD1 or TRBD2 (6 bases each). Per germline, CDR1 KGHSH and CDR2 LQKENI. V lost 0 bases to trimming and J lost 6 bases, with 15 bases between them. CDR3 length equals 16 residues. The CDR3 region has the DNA TGTGCCAGCTCACCACCTAACAGGGACTGGGGCAATGAGCAGTTCTTC. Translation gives CASSPPNRDWGNEQFF.

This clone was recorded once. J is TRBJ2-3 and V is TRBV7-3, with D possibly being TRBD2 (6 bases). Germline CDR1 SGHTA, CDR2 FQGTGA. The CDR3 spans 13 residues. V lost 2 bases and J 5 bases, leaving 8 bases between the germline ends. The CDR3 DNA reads TGTGCCAGCAGCTTATCGGGACTAGATACGCAGTATTTT. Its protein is CASSLSGLDTQYF.

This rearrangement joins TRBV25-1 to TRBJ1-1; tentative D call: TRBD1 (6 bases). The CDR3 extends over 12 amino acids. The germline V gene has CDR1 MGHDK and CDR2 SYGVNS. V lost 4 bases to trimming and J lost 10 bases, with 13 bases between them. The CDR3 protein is CASSVTGWAAFF. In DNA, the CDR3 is TGTGCCAGCAGTGTTACAGGGTGGGCAGCTTTCTTT.

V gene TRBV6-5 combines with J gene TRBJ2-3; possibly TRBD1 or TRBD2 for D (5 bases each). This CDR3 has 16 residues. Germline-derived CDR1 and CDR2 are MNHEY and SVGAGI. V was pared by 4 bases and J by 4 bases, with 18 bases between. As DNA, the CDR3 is TGTGCCAGCAGTTGGGGGATGGGGTCAGGGTCAGATACGCAGTATTTT. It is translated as CASSWGMGSGSDTQYF.

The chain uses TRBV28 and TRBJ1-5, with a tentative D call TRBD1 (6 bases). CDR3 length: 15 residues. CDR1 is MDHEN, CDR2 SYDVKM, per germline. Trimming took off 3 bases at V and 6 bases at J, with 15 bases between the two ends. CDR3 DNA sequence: TGTGCCAGCAGTTTCCTCCAGGGGAAGGCTCAGCCCCAGCATTTT. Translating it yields CASSFLQGKAQPQHF.

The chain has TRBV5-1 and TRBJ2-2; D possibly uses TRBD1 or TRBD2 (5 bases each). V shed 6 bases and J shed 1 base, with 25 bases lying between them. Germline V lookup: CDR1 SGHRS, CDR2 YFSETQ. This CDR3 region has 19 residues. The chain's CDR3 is CASIELPRWGRENTGELFF. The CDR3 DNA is TGCGCCAGCATCGAACTACCGCGGTGGGGACGGGAGAACACCGGGGAGCTGTTTTTT.

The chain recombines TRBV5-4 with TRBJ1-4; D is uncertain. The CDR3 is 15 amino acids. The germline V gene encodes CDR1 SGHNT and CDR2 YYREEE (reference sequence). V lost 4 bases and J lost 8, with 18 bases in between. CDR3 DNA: TGTGCCAGCAGCACCGAAGGACTCGGGAAGGAAAAACTGTTTTTT. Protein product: CASSTEGLGKEKLFF.

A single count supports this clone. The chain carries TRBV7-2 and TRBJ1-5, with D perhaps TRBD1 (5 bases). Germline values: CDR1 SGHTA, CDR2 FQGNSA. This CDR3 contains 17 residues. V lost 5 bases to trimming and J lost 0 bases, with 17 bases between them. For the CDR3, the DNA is TGTGCCAGCAGCCCACTTTCAGGGTTTTCTAGCAATCAGCCCCAGCATTTT. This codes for CASSPLSGFSSNQPQHF.

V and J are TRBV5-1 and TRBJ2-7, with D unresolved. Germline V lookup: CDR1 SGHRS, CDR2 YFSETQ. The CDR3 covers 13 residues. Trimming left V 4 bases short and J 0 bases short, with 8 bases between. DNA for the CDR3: TGCGCCAGCAGCGCCTATCTCTCCTACGAGCAGTACTTC. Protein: CASSAYLSYEQYF.

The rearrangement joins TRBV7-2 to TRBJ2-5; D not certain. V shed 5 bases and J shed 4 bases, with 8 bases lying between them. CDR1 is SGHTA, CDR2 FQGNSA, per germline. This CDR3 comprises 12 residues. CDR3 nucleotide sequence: TGTGCCAGCAGCCTTATCGGAGAGACCCAGTACTTC. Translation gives CASSLIGETQYF.

The CDR3 nucleotides read TGCGCCAGCAGCCAAGATTTTACCTACGAGCAGTACTTC. Amino acid sequence: CASSQDFTYEQYF. The rearrangement joins TRBV4-1 to TRBJ2-7; D is undetermined. This CDR3 is built from 13 residues. From germline, CDR1 is MGHRA and CDR2 YSYEKL. The V end lost 0 bases, the J end lost 2 bases, and 5 bases lay between the germline ends.

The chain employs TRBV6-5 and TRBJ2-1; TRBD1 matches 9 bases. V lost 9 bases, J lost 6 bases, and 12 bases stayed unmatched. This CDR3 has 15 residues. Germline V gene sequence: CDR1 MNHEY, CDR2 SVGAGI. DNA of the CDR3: TGTGCCAGTCACTTGCCCGGGACAGGGAGCAATGAGCAGTTCTTC. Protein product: CASHLPGTGSNEQFF.

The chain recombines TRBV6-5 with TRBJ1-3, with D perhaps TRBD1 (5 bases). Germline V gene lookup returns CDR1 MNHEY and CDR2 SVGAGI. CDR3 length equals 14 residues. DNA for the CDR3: TGTGCGACGTGGAGGGGCCTGGGTGGAAACACCATATATTTT. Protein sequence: CATWRGLGGNTIYF.

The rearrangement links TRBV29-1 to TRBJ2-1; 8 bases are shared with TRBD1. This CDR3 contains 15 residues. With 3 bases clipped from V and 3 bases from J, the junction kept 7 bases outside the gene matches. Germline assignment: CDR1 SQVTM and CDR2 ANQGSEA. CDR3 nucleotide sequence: TGCAGCGTTGAGCCGCCGGACAGGGTCTACAATGAGCAGTTCTTC. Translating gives CSVEPPDRVYNEQFF.